These 20 T cell receptor beta chains were all obtained from the same sample, sequenced in a study of sequential checkpoint blockade in melanoma (dated by TCRdb to the late 2010s). The treatment or condition label for this specimen denotes: randomized to nivolumab then ipilimumab (arm A) or the reverse (arm B). Receptor amplification or capture employed the immunoSEQ multiplex PCR assay. This immuneACCESS table, as held by TCRdb, lists in-frame sequences with V and J called but not all clones. Of the missing ones, under half trace to an unresolved V gene in checked studies; the others have no known cause. Present in this sample are around 16,000 clones, 85% to 95% of which were seen just once. Roughly 24% of the sample belongs to the ten largest clones. The specimen was CD8+ T cells sorted from blood (inferred from file names), collected from a patient given nivolumab and ipilimumab in sequence. These receptors were taken from a human donor with melanoma.

The chain joins TRBV27 to TRBJ2-1; 9 bases agree with TRBD2. Germline V gives CDR1 MNHEY, CDR2 SMNVEV (reference sequence). The CDR3 has 15 amino acids. After removal of 3 bases from V and 6 bases from J, the junction contained 6 bases not matched to a gene. The CDR3 DNA follows: TGTGCCAGCAGTTTGGCGGGAGGGCCCTTCAATGAGCAGTTCTTC. Translation: CASSLAGGPFNEQFF.

This rearrangement joins TRBV7-6 to TRBJ2-7; 7 bases agree with TRBD1. CDR3 length: 15 residues. Looked up from germline, CDR1 is SGHVS and CDR2 is FNYEAQ. V gave up 5 bases and J gave up 5 bases; unmatched junction bases: 12. CDR3 sequence (DNA): TGTGCCAGCAGCCCATATACCGACAGGGTCCACGAGCAGTACTTC. Translation gives CASSPYTDRVHEQYF.

This clone has a single count. The chain carries TRBV19 and TRBJ2-7; D remains unclear. The V gene's germline CDR1 is LNHDA and CDR2 SQIVND (reference sequence). The CDR3 loop spans 13 amino acids. The V gene lost 5 bases and the J gene lost 2 bases, with 10 bases spanning the gap. The CDR3 is CASSPSATYEQYF. DNA of the CDR3: TGTGCCAGTAGTCCGTCTGCTACCTACGAGCAGTACTTC. Combining the CDR3 with reference TRBV19 and TRBJ2-7 gives the whole variable domain DGGITQSPKYLFRKEGQNVTLSCEQNLNHDAMYWYRQDPGQGLRLIYYSQIVNDFQKGDIAEGYSVSREKKESFPLTVTSAQKNPTAFYLCASSPSATYEQYFGPGTRLTVT.

The rearrangement links TRBV6-5 to TRBJ1-2, with D unresolved. The germline CDR1 and CDR2 sequences are MNHEY and SVGAGI. V lost 2 bases, J lost 3 bases, and 13 bases lay in between. This CDR3 is built from 15 residues. The CDR3 sequence is CASSYGQEVYYGYTF. In DNA, the CDR3 is TGTGCCAGCAGTTACGGGCAGGAAGTTTACTATGGCTACACCTTC.

This clone was picked up one time. The chain uses TRBV9 and TRBJ2-7; TRBD2 matches 9 bases. Trimming removed 0 bases from V and 2 bases from J; junction bases left unmatched: 6. The CDR3 is 16 residues long. Per germline, CDR1 SGDLS and CDR2 YYNGEE. The CDR3 DNA follows: TGTGCCAGCAGCGTAGGGGCTAGCGGGACTACCTACGAGCAGTACTTC. Translating gives CASSVGASGTTYEQYF.

The sample holds one count of this clone. The chain has TRBV4-1 and TRBJ1-5; D is unresolved. This CDR3 contains 14 residues. Germline assignment: CDR1 MGHRA and CDR2 YSYEKL. The V gene lost 1 base and the J gene lost 7 bases, with 11 bases spanning the gap. The CDR3 nucleotides read TGCGCCAGCAGCCAAGGCGGAGGATGGCAGCCCCAGCATTTT. The encoded protein is CASSQGGGWQPQHF.

The chain employs TRBV6-1 and TRBJ2-7; 11 bases match TRBD1. Germline V gene sequence: CDR1 MNHNS, CDR2 SASEGT. V was clipped by 6 bases and J by 2 bases; unmatched bases: 6. The CDR3 consists of 15 residues. The CDR3: CASRRGGQGAYEQYF. CDR3 DNA: TGTGCCAGCAGGAGGGGGGGACAGGGGGCCTACGAGCAGTACTTC.

This sequence joins TRBV27 and TRBJ1-2, with 9 bases that match TRBD1. The CDR3 has 16 residues. The germline V gene encodes CDR1 MNHEY and CDR2 SMNVEV (reference sequence). The V and J ends lost 6 bases and 4 bases, in that order; junction bases with no gene match: 12. The CDR3: CASSYSRTGDFYGYTF. The CDR3 nucleotides read TGTGCCAGCAGCTACTCCCGGACAGGGGACTTCTATGGCTACACCTTC.

The V and J genes are TRBV7-8 and TRBJ2-7; TRBD1 matches at 7 bases. This CDR3 contains 13 residues. Germline V CDR1 and CDR2: SGHVS, FQNEAQ. The J segment lost 2 bases and the V segment lost 4 bases, leaving 2 bases of the junction unmatched. The CDR3 nucleotides are TGTGCCAGCAGCTCGGACAGGACCTACGAGCAGTACTTC. It specifies CASSSDRTYEQYF. The full variable domain, rest sourced from reference TRBV7-8 and TRBJ2-7, is GAGVSQSPRYKVAKRGQDVALRCDPISGHVSLFWYQQALGQGPEFLTYFQNEAQLDKSGLPSDRFFAERPEGSVSTLKIQRTQQEDSAVYLCASSSDRTYEQYFGPGTRLTVT.

The rearrangement links TRBV19 to TRBJ2-7; D call uncertain. Germline lookup yields CDR1 LNHDA and CDR2 SQIVND (reference sequence). The CDR3 runs 14 residues. Trimming took 4 bases from V and 4 from J, leaving 14 bases between them. The CDR3 loop is CASSTLEASYEQYF. The DNA for the CDR3 is TGTGCCAGTAGTACGTTAGAGGCGTCTTACGAGCAGTACTTC.

The chain employs TRBV21-1 and TRBJ2-7; the table calls TRBD1, which could not be checked here. TRBV21-1 constitutes a pseudogene. This CDR3 is built from 14 residues. The CDR3 sequence is CASARAPMVDEQYV. CDR3 bases: TGTGCCAGCGCCAGGGCCCCTATGGTAGACGAGCAGTACGTC.

The CDR3 nucleotides read TGTGCCAGCGAGCGGGACACCCTCTACGAGCAGTACTTC. Amino acids: CASERDTLYEQYF. J is TRBJ2-7 and V is TRBV6-6; TRBD2 might be the D (7 bases). V was pared by 8 bases and J by 3 bases, with 14 bases between. The CDR3 contains 13 residues. Germline V gene data show CDR1 as MNHNY and CDR2 as SVGAGI (reference sequence).

As to this clone: Other nucleotide sequences from this sample produce the same CDR3. This chain joins TRBV27 and TRBJ1-2; 7 nucleotides agree with TRBD1. The CDR3 has 14 amino acids. Germline CDR1 is MNHEY and CDR2 is SMNVEV (reference sequence). J lost 5 bases, V lost 6 bases, and 9 bases had no gene match. In nucleotides, the CDR3 is TGTGCCAGCAGCCCCGGGGGACAGACTTATGGCTACACCTTC. Amino acid sequence: CASSPGGQTYGYTF.

The table lists this clone with a count of one. Mismatch with germline at one junction end may stem from a read error. V is TRBV19 and J is TRBJ2-7; 8 bases fit TRBD2. CDR1 LNHDA and CDR2 SQIVND come from the germline V gene (reference sequence). There are 20 residues in the CDR3. CDR3 sequence reads: CASSLTRRGAGGNPPQPPPF. DNA for the CDR3: TGTGCCAGTAGTCTCACTCGACGGGGGGCGGGGGGAAACCCCCCGCAACCGCCTCCCTTC.

This sequence joins TRBV27 and TRBJ1-1, with D perhaps matching TRBD1 (6 bases). Germline V gene sequence: CDR1 MNHEY, CDR2 SMNVEV (reference sequence). This CDR3 has 13 residues. V was trimmed by 2 bases and J by 6 bases, leaving 10 bases between them. The CDR3 region is CASSLTGYAEAFF. In DNA, the CDR3 is TGTGCCAGCAGTTTAACAGGGTACGCTGAAGCTTTCTTT.

V is TRBV21-1 and J is TRBJ1-2; TRBD1 was called by the table and not checked on the DNA. TRBV21-1 is a pseudogene. The CDR3 extends over 17 amino acids. The CDR3 DNA reads as TGTGCCAGCAGCCAACCTTTGGGACAGTTTTCTTCATATGGCTACACCTTC. This sequence encodes CASSQPLGQFSSYGYTF.

The chain recombines TRBV7-9 with TRBJ1-2, with TRBD1 matching over 9 bases. The CDR3 totals 15 residues. Germline V CDR1 and CDR2: SEHNR, FQNEAQ (reference sequence). The trim removed 1 base at V and 7 bases at J, leaving 7 bases unmatched. The CDR3 loop reads CASSLVGDREGGYTF. CDR3 nucleotides: TGTGCCAGCAGCTTAGTTGGGGACAGGGAAGGTGGCTACACCTTC.

The chain recombines TRBV6-5 with TRBJ2-7, with TRBD1 matching over 8 bases. Trimming cost V 6 bases and J 1 base; bases outside gene matches: 8. CDR3 length: 15 amino acids. Germline CDR1 reads MNHEY; CDR2 reads SVGAGI. CDR3 bases: TGTGCCAGCAGGTCCCAAACAGGGGGGTCCTACGAGCAGTACTTC. Protein sequence: CASRSQTGGSYEQYF.

The chain links TRBV4-2 to TRBJ1-6; D gene unclear. V lost 2 bases and J lost 9, with 14 bases in between. The CDR3 has 15 amino acids. Per germline, CDR1 LGHNA and CDR2 YNFKEQ. The CDR3 region is CASSQPLDGVSPLHF. The DNA of the CDR3 is TGTGCCAGCAGCCAACCCTTGGACGGGGTTTCACCCCTCCACTTT.

The rearrangement uses TRBV28 and TRBJ2-7, with 7 bases identical to TRBD2. Trimming removed 2 bases from V and 1 base from J; junction bases left unmatched: 2. Per the germline V gene, CDR1 is MDHEN and CDR2 is SYDVKM. This CDR3 comprises 14 residues. The CDR3 is CASSLQGGSYEQYV. DNA for the CDR3: TGTGCCAGCAGTTTACAGGGAGGGTCCTACGAGCAGTACGTC.